The 25 T cell receptor beta chains below come from one sample, sequenced in a study of T cell responses to AZD1222 COVID-19 vaccine (dated by TCRdb to about 2021). Preparation of the library involved the immunoSEQ multiplex PCR assay. As stored in TCRdb, this immuneACCESS dataset retains in-frame rearrangements with V and J assigned. A fraction of the clones does not appear; measured against another copy, unresolved V genes explain less than half of the discrepancy, and the remainder lacks a known reason. The sample table shows approximately 120,000 clones, and just under 90% are seen once. The ten largest clones represent approximately 12% of the sample. Interpreted using the paper, the time point label stands for: baseline before first vaccination. The material was peripheral blood, obtained on day 0 of AZD1222 vaccination. These receptor sequences come from an adult in good health.

The V call is TRBV28, the J call TRBJ1-4; D gene uncertain. Trimming took off 1 base at V and 0 bases at J, with 6 bases between the two ends. Per the germline V gene, CDR1 is MDHEN and CDR2 is SYDVKM. The CDR3 runs to 15 residues. CDR3 protein: CASSLYKSTNEKLFF. CDR3 nucleotide sequence: TGTGCCAGCAGTTTATATAAATCAACTAATGAAAAACTGTTTTTT.

The gene calls are TRBV19 and TRBJ2-2, with a weak D call TRBD1 (7 bases). The V gene's germline CDR1 is LNHDA and CDR2 SQIVND (reference sequence). Trimming removed 6 bases at V and 7 bases at J, with 15 bases between. The CDR3 sequence is 14 residues long. The CDR3 is CASRNPGGGGELFF. CDR3 sequence (DNA): TGTGCCAGTAGGAACCCAGGGGGAGGCGGGGAGCTGTTTTTT.

The CDR3 bases are TGTGCCAGCAGCTTCCATCAGCGGGAGGGGACCTACGAGCAGTACTTC. Its protein product is CASSFHQREGTYEQYF. This chain connects TRBV7-9 to TRBJ2-7; 10 bases are shared with TRBD2. The CDR3 has 16 amino acids. The germline V gene encodes CDR1 SEHNR and CDR2 FQNEAQ (reference sequence). J gave up 2 bases and V 3 bases, and 7 bases lay outside the gene matches. Together with reference TRBV7-9 and TRBJ2-7, the CDR3 gives the full variable domain: DTGVSQNPRHKITKRGQNVTFRCDPISEHNRLYWYRQTLGQGPEFLTYFQNEAQLEKSRLLSDRFSAERPKGSFSTLEIQRTEQGDSAMYLCASSFHQREGTYEQYFGPGTRLTVT.

The chain is built from TRBV27 and TRBJ2-5; no definite D call. CDR3 size: 10 residues. Germline CDR1 and CDR2: MNHEY and SMNVEV (reference sequence). V was trimmed by 8 bases and J by 1 base, leaving 2 bases between them. The CDR3 region has the DNA TGTGCCAGCGGCCAAGAGACCCAGTACTTC. Translated: CASGQETQYF.

In DNA form, the CDR3 reads TGTGCCAGCAGCCGGGAGGTCCTAGACCCCTCCTCCTACAATGAGCAGTTCTTC. Its translation is CASSREVLDPSSYNEQFF. This chain links TRBV6-2 or TRBV6-3 with TRBJ2-1; 7 bases line up with TRBD2. Germline V gives CDR1 MNHEY, CDR2 SVGEGT. The V segment lost 6 bases and the J segment 0 bases; nucleotides outside the gene matches: 14. The CDR3 runs to 18 residues.

This clone was seen a single time. The gene calls are TRBV5-1 and TRBJ1-1; a weak D match, TRBD1 (5 bases). CDR1 SGHRS and CDR2 YFSETQ come from the germline V gene. This CDR3 comprises 15 residues. V gave up 4 bases and J gave up 0 bases, with 13 bases separating them. The CDR3 region is CASSPLGGMNTEAFF. In DNA, the CDR3 is TGCGCCAGCAGCCCTCTCGGGGGGATGAACACTGAAGCTTTCTTT.

This clone has more than one count but fewer than ten. V and J are TRBV10-3 and TRBJ2-5, with D maybe TRBD2 (5 bases). Trimming left V 6 bases short and J 5 bases short, with 13 bases between. Germline assignment: CDR1 ENHRY and CDR2 SYGVKD. The CDR3 is made up of 13 amino acids. The DNA of the CDR3 is TGTGCCATCAGCGCGACTACAGTGGAGACCCAGTACTTC. Translated: CAISATTVETQYF.

The chain recombines TRBV5-5 with TRBJ2-2; D may be TRBD2 (5 bases). V was shortened by 4 bases and J by 6 bases, with 13 bases between the two germline ends. This CDR3 spans 14 amino acids. Germline V gene sequence: CDR1 SGHKS, CDR2 YYEKEE (reference sequence). CDR3 sequence: CASSLRGPPGELFF. The CDR3 nucleotides read TGTGCCAGCAGCCTACGGGGTCCCCCCGGGGAGCTGTTTTTT. The variable domain in full, with the rest retrieved from reference TRBV5-5 and TRBJ2-2, is DAGVTQSPTHLIKTRGQQVTLRCSPISGHKSVSWYQQVLGQGPQFIFQYYEKEERGRGNFPDRFSARQFPNYSSELNVNALLLGDSALYLCASSLRGPPGELFFGEGSRLTVL.

The V call is TRBV28, the J call TRBJ2-1, with 9 bases that match TRBD1. The germline V gene encodes CDR1 MDHEN and CDR2 SYDVKM. V lost 3 bases, J lost 6 bases, and 6 bases stayed unmatched. The CDR3 spans 15 residues. The CDR3 here is CASSFSGTGSNEQFF. The CDR3 nucleotides are TGTGCCAGCAGTTTTAGTGGGACAGGGTCCAATGAGCAGTTCTTC.

The chain recombines TRBV24-1 with TRBJ2-2, with D possibly being TRBD2 (7 bases). This CDR3 has 16 residues. The V gene's germline CDR1 is KGHDR and CDR2 SFDVKD. Trimming stripped 9 bases from V and 6 bases from J, with 22 bases between. CDR3 nucleotide sequence: TGTGCCACCGGGGGCACCGGGGGAGGGGTCGCCGGGGAGCTGTTTTTT. Its translation: CATGGTGGGVAGELFF.

V gene TRBV19 combines with J gene TRBJ1-1; tentatively, D is TRBD1 (5 bases). There are 13 residues in the CDR3. The germline V gene has CDR1 LNHDA and CDR2 SQIVND (reference sequence). V was clipped by 3 bases and J by 3 bases, with 8 bases between them. CDR3 bases: TGTGCCAGTAGTATTCTCAGGGACACTGAAGCTTTCTTT. It is translated as CASSILRDTEAFF.

The chain joins TRBV28 to TRBJ1-2; D not resolved. V gave up 3 bases and J gave up 5 bases, with 4 bases separating them. From germline, CDR1 is MDHEN and CDR2 SYDVKM. This CDR3 is 11 amino acids long. The CDR3 protein is CASSFRYGYTF. The CDR3 DNA reads TGTGCCAGCAGTTTCAGATATGGCTACACCTTC.

The rearrangement joins TRBV27 to TRBJ2-2, with 10 bases aligning to TRBD2. CDR1 is MNHEY and CDR2 is SMNVEV in the germline V gene (reference sequence). The CDR3 consists of 16 residues. Trimming removed 7 bases from V and 3 bases from J; junction bases left unmatched: 8. The CDR3 DNA reads as TGTGCCAGCAAAGAGGTCCTAGCGGGAGACACCGGGGAGCTGTTTTTT. Translating gives CASKEVLAGDTGELFF.

The chain couples TRBV6-2 or TRBV6-3 to TRBJ1-2; the match to TRBD1 covers 10 bases. Per germline, CDR1 MNHEY and CDR2 SVGEGT. This CDR3 is 15 amino acids long. The V segment lost 4 bases and the J segment 4 bases; nucleotides outside the gene matches: 6. This CDR3 reads CASSSMDRGAYGYTF. DNA of the CDR3: TGTGCCAGCAGTTCCATGGACAGGGGGGCCTATGGCTACACCTTC.

The chain uses TRBV5-1 and TRBJ1-1, with D maybe TRBD1 (5 bases). Germline V lookup: CDR1 SGHRS, CDR2 YFSETQ. The V end was cut by 8 bases, the J end by 4 bases, with 9 bases between. The CDR3 sequence is 11 residues long. This CDR3 reads CASNGGTEAFF. For the CDR3, the DNA is TGCGCCAGTAATGGGGGCACTGAAGCTTTCTTT.

The chain carries TRBV5-6 and TRBJ2-4, with 9 bases that match TRBD2. The V segment lost 4 bases and the J segment 0 bases; nucleotides outside the gene matches: 8. Germline V gene sequence: CDR1 SGHDT, CDR2 YYEEEE. The CDR3 contains 17 residues. The CDR3 bases are TGTGCCAGCAGCGGCGTAGCGGGAGCACTAGCCAAAAACATTCAGTACTTC. It translates to CASSGVAGALAKNIQYF.

The J gene is TRBJ2-5, the V gene TRBV27, with TRBD2 matching 14 bases. The CDR3 extends over 19 amino acids. V dropped 5 bases and J dropped 1; count of bases not matched to a gene: 12. Germline assignment: CDR1 MNHEY and CDR2 SMNVEV (reference sequence). The CDR3 nucleotides are TGTGCCAGCAGTCGGTGGGGACTAGCGGGAGCGGGGGGCCAAGAGACCCAGTACTTC. Its translation is CASSRWGLAGAGGQETQYF.

This chain joins TRBV24-1 and TRBJ2-5; D gene unclear. The germline gives CDR1 KGHDR, CDR2 SFDVKD. CDR3 length: 13 amino acids. Trimming took off 2 bases at V and 4 bases at J, with 7 bases between the two ends. The CDR3, as DNA: TGTGCCACCAGTGATTCATTCAGAGAGACCCAGTACTTC. Encoded protein: CATSDSFRETQYF.

This chain uses TRBV30 with TRBJ2-5; D gene uncertain. V was clipped by 1 base and J by 1 base, with 7 bases between them. CDR3 length: 13 residues. Germline-derived CDR1 and CDR2 are GTSNPN and SVGIG (reference sequence). Here the CDR3 reads CAWSGGFQETQYF. CDR3 DNA: TGTGCCTGGAGTGGTGGCTTCCAAGAGACCCAGTACTTC.

V gene TRBV15 combines with J gene TRBJ2-1; D gene unclear. CDR3 size: 13 residues. V was pared by 0 bases and J by 10 bases, with 10 bases between. In germline, CDR1 is LNHNV, CDR2 YYDKDF (reference sequence). This chain's CDR3 is CATSRDFNVEQFF. DNA for the CDR3: TGTGCCACCAGCAGAGACTTCAATGTCGAGCAGTTCTTC.

V gene TRBV3-1 (or the pseudogene TRBV3-2) combines with J gene TRBJ2-2; 9 nucleotides match TRBD2. CDR3 size: 17 residues. From germline, CDR1 is LGHDT and CDR2 YNNKEL (reference sequence). Trimming took 6 bases from V and 7 from J; bases not matched to a gene: 15. The CDR3 nucleotides are TGTGCCAGCAGATCAATAGCGGGAGATGCAGTGGGCGGGGAGCTGTTTTTT. This translates into CASRSIAGDAVGGELFF.

This sequence joins TRBV5-1 and TRBJ1-2; D not certain. Germline CDR1 and CDR2: SGHRS and YFSETQ. V shed 0 bases and J shed 5 bases, with 8 bases lying between them. The CDR3 is 13 residues long. The CDR3 region is CASSLDSEYGYTF. DNA for the CDR3: TGCGCCAGCAGCTTGGACAGCGAATATGGCTACACCTTC.

The chain links TRBV6-1 to TRBJ2-2; 14 bases are shared with TRBD2. This CDR3 is 15 amino acids long. Germline V gives CDR1 MNHNS, CDR2 SASEGT. Unmatched junction bases numbered 3, after V lost 6 bases and J lost 6 bases. Here the CDR3 reads CASRGLAGDAGELFF. In DNA form, the CDR3 reads TGTGCCAGCAGGGGACTAGCGGGAGACGCCGGGGAGCTGTTTTTT.

In its sample, this clone was seen once. This chain links TRBV7-2 with TRBJ1-1; D is undetermined. Trimming cost V 1 base and J 1 base, with 10 bases left between them. Germline CDR1 reads SGHTA; CDR2 reads FQGNSA. This CDR3 has 15 amino acids. DNA for the CDR3: TGTGCCAGCAGCTTAGACGTCGGAGGGAACACTGAAGCTTTCTTT. Amino acids: CASSLDVGGNTEAFF.

The chain is built from TRBV6-2 or TRBV6-3 and TRBJ1-1; D unclear. Trimming took off 5 bases at V and 0 bases at J, with 7 bases between the two ends. The CDR3 runs 13 residues. Germline V gene data show CDR1 as MNHEY and CDR2 as SVGEGT. The CDR3 coding sequence is TGTGCCAGCAGTGCGCGATTGAACACTGAAGCTTTCTTT. It yields the protein CASSARLNTEAFF.